This T cell receptor beta chain was captured by sequencing in a study of cytomegalovirus exposure and HLA in healthy donors. Findings and caveats of the study: 16,951 TCR beta sequences were associated with HLA alleles at 0.05 false discovery rate in a later analysis. Earlier findings revealed that most TCR beta V segments proved productive either about 87% or about 30% of the time.

In regard to this clone: Antigen: not known.

The PCR had 60 Vbeta and 13 Jbeta primers. The protocol was immunoSEQ multiplex PCR, while the TCRdb copy is restricted to in-frame clones and leaves out a portion. This sample has 300,000 or so clones, with approximately 85% found just once. The germline CDR1 and CDR2 sequences are SGHTA and FQGTGA. Trimming removed 0 bases at V and 0 bases at J, with 11 bases between. This CDR3 region has 16 residues. This TCR was recovered from a woman aged 40 to 50 in good health and CMV-seropositive. The V call is TRBV7-3, the J call TRBJ1-1; D is perhaps TRBD1 (5 bases). Sequenced input: PBMCs. As DNA, the CDR3 is TGTGCCAGCAGCTTAACTGGTCCAGGGTTGAACACTGAAGCTTTCTTT. It translates to CASSLTGPGLNTEAFF.